The entry that follows covers one T cell receptor (beta chain) sequence. The antigen is unknown. The source of the sample is a study of post-analysis software for immune sequencing data. Study results and caveats: Controls had lower frequencies than patients of about five TRBV segments, which included TRBV5-6, TRBV5-1 and TRBV20-1.

Prepared TCR beta cDNA libraries contained unique molecular identifiers. TCRdb called the PCR reads again in MiXCR, with one record for every CDR3 protein. The data contain about 200,000 distinct CDR3 sequences, 29% of them singletons. V lost 6 bases, J lost 4 bases, and 5 bases stayed unmatched. The CDR3 sequence is 13 residues long. Germline-derived CDR1 and CDR2 are DFQATT and SNEGSKA (reference sequence). V is TRBV20-1 and J is TRBJ1-4, with 7 bases aligning to TRBD1. The sequenced sample was blood. This receptor was identified in a girl between 2 and 17 years old with multiple sclerosis. This chain's CDR3 is CSAETGYNEKLFF. The CDR3 coding sequence is TGCAGTGCCGAGACAGGGTATAATGAAAAACTGTTTTTT.